Shown below are 24 T cell receptor beta chains from a single sample sequenced in a study of T cells in Graves' hyperthyroidism and ophthalmopathy. Amplification of TCR beta CDR3 regions used RNA as the template. First-round RT-PCR with HTBI primers amplified the TCR CDR3 region. TCRdb redid the calling of the multiplex PCR reads with MiXCR, one entry per CDR3 protein. The sample carries under 350,000 distinct CDR3 sequences, roughly an eighth recorded once. Sequencing was done on a sample of blood. The receptors originated from a woman aged 40 to 55 with Graves' hyperthyroidism.

At least ten counts were recorded for this clonotype. The chain joins TRBV15 to TRBJ1-5; D remains unclear. Germline lookup yields CDR1 LNHNV and CDR2 YYDKDF (reference sequence). The CDR3 has 12 residues. V lost 9 bases and J lost 6, with 12 bases in between. The chain's CDR3 is CATALLGQPQHF. The DNA for the CDR3 is TGTGCCACGGCGCTTCTGGGTCAGCCCCAGCATTTT.

In its sample, this clonotype was seen many times. This rearrangement joins TRBV6-1 to TRBJ1-5; maybe TRBD1 (6 bases). The V gene lost 0 bases and the J gene lost 5 bases, with 11 bases spanning the gap. CDR3 length equals 15 residues. In germline, CDR1 is MNHNS, CDR2 SASEGT. CDR3 DNA sequence: TGTGCCAGCAGTGAAGCGAACAGGGCAGATCAGCCCCAGCATTTT. Translating it yields CASSEANRADQPQHF.

This clonotype was observed at least ten times. Written as DNA, the CDR3 is TGTGCCAGCAGCTTAGGTGGGGTTAGTCAGGTGGCAACGGATACGCAGTATTTT. This sequence encodes CASSLGGVSQVATDTQYF. This chain connects TRBV13 to TRBJ2-3, with D unclear. The CDR3 sequence is 18 residues long. Trimming cost V 0 bases and J 6 bases, with 22 bases left between them. Germline lookup yields CDR1 PRHDT and CDR2 FYEKMQ (reference sequence).

This clonotype was detected many times. The rearrangement joins TRBV2 to TRBJ1-5; D call uncertain. Trimming left V 5 bases short and J 6 bases short, with 11 bases between. Looked up from germline, CDR1 is SNHLY and CDR2 is FYNNEI. The CDR3 sequence is 13 residues long. The CDR3 DNA is TGTGCCAGCAGTAGAGACCCGGGTCAGCCCCAGCATTTT. Its translation is CASSRDPGQPQHF.

The chain joins TRBV10-3 to TRBJ1-5; possibly TRBD1 for D (6 bases). Germline V lookup: CDR1 ENHRY, CDR2 SYGVKD. This CDR3 region has 15 residues. Trimming removed 3 bases from V and 7 bases from J, with 16 bases in between. CDR3 region: CAISDPDSGYQPQHF. CDR3 DNA: TGTGCCATCAGTGACCCGGACAGTGGGTACCAGCCCCAGCATTTT.

This clonotype was seen repeatedly, ten times or more. The chain employs TRBV11-3 and TRBJ2-5; D is uncertain. The CDR3 is 12 residues long. The V gene lost 5 bases and the J gene lost 4 bases, with 8 bases spanning the gap. Germline V CDR1 and CDR2: SGHNT, YENEEA. The DNA for the CDR3 is TGTGCCAGCAGCCGCAGCCCAGAGACCCAGTACTTC. Its protein product is CASSRSPETQYF. Filled out from reference TRBV11-3 and TRBJ2-5, the complete variable domain reads EAGVVQSPRYKIIEKKQPVAFWCNPISGHNTLYWYLQNLGQGPELLIRYENEEAVDDSQLPKDRFSAERLKGVDSTLKIQPAELGDSAVYLCASSRSPETQYFGPGTRLLVL.

The chain recombines TRBV5-5 with TRBJ1-2; tentatively, D is TRBD1 (6 bases). V was clipped by 1 base and J by 0 bases, with 10 bases between them. In germline, CDR1 is SGHKS, CDR2 YYEKEE (reference sequence). This CDR3 spans 15 amino acids. CDR3 loop: CASSLSTGSNYGYTF. CDR3 nucleotides: TGTGCCAGCAGCTTGTCGACAGGTTCTAACTATGGCTACACCTTC.

This clonotype turned up a few times. The V gene is TRBV6-1, the J gene TRBJ2-1, with a possible D match to TRBD2 (6 bases). The germline V and J ends were trimmed by 0 bases and 11 bases, with 14 bases remaining between them. Looked up from germline, CDR1 is MNHNS and CDR2 is SASEGT. The CDR3 sequence is 14 residues long. The CDR3 region has the DNA TGTGCCAGCAGTGAAGCCCGTTGGGGGGAGAAGCAGTTCTTC. Translated: CASSEARWGEKQFF.

This clonotype was seen ten or more times. The chain joins TRBV7-9 to TRBJ2-3; TRBD1 agrees at 11 bases. Per the germline V gene, CDR1 is SEHNR and CDR2 is FQNEAQ (reference sequence). CDR3 length: 16 residues. V gave up 4 bases and J gave up 6 bases; unmatched junction bases: 9. CDR3 loop: CASSYIRTGGADTQYF. In nucleotides, the CDR3 is TGTGCCAGCAGCTATATAAGGACAGGGGGCGCCGATACGCAGTATTTT.

This clonotype was counted a few times. The chain recombines TRBV6-2 or TRBV6-3 with TRBJ1-1; a weak D match, TRBD1 (5 bases). The germline CDR1 and CDR2 sequences are MNHEY and SVGEGT. There are 15 residues in the CDR3. Trimming took 6 bases from V and 5 from J, leaving 19 bases between them. The chain's CDR3 is CASRAWSAGSTEAFF. In nucleotides, the CDR3 is TGTGCCAGCAGGGCCTGGTCAGCAGGGTCGACTGAAGCTTTCTTT.

This clonotype was detected ten times or more. V and J are TRBV12-3 or TRBV12-4 and TRBJ1-6, with no clear D. Trimming removed 6 bases from V and 4 bases from J, with 13 bases in between. This CDR3 has 15 amino acids. The CDR3 is CASSRGMSYNSPLHF. CDR3 nucleotides: TGTGCCAGCAGCCGCGGGATGTCTTATAATTCACCCCTCCACTTT.

This clonotype was observed at least ten times. The gene calls are TRBV2 and TRBJ2-1; 12 bases align to TRBD2. With 6 bases clipped from V and 0 bases from J, the junction kept 6 bases outside the gene matches. CDR3 length equals 17 residues. Germline values: CDR1 SNHLY, CDR2 FYNNEI. Here the CDR3 reads CASSRETSGSSYNEQFF. CDR3 coding DNA: TGTGCCAGCAGCCGAGAGACTAGCGGGAGCTCCTACAATGAGCAGTTCTTC.

This clonotype was observed at least ten times. This chain links TRBV30 with TRBJ1-6, with D unresolved. CDR1 and CDR2 from the germline V gene are GTSNPN and SVGIG (reference sequence). The ends were cut back, 5 bases at V and 7 bases at J, with 18 bases in the middle. This CDR3 spans 15 amino acids. The CDR3 loop is CAWRTRVLANSPLHF. CDR3 nucleotide sequence: TGTGCCTGGCGTACCCGGGTGCTCGCGAATTCACCCCTCCACTTT.

This clonotype occurred many times. This chain's CDR3 is CASSITGASTDTQYF. The CDR3 DNA is TGTGCCAGCAGCATAACAGGTGCCAGCACAGATACGCAGTATTTT. The chain couples TRBV7-9 to TRBJ2-3; tentative D call: TRBD1 (5 bases). Trimming pared 5 bases from V and 0 bases from J, leaving 12 bases between. From germline, CDR1 is SEHNR and CDR2 FQNEAQ (reference sequence). The CDR3 loop spans 15 amino acids. The full variable domain, completed using reference TRBV7-9 and TRBJ2-3, is DTGVSQNPRHKITKRGQNVTFRCDPISEHNRLYWYRQTLGQGPEFLTYFQNEAQLEKSRLLSDRFSAERPKGSFSTLEIQRTEQGDSAMYLCASSITGASTDTQYFGPGTRLTVL.

V and J are TRBV2 and TRBJ1-3; D is undetermined. Trimming left V 8 bases short and J 1 base short, with 12 bases between. This CDR3 spans 14 amino acids. Germline V gene data show CDR1 as SNHLY and CDR2 as FYNNEI. CDR3 residues: CASGVPGSGNTIYF. CDR3 DNA sequence: TGTGCCAGCGGTGTTCCGGGATCTGGAAACACCATATATTTT. The whole variable domain, remainder taken from reference TRBV2 and TRBJ1-3, is EPEVTQTPSHQVTQMGQEVILRCVPISNHLYFYWYRQILGQKVEFLVSFYNNEISEKSEIFDDQFSVERPDGSNFTLKIRSTKLEDSAMYFCASGVPGSGNTIYFGEGSWLTVV.

The J gene is TRBJ2-4, the V gene TRBV18, with 7 positions matching TRBD2. V lost 2 bases to trimming and J lost 3 bases; unmatched junction nucleotides: 7. Germline V lookup: CDR1 KGHSH, CDR2 LQKENI. The CDR3 totals 16 residues. The CDR3 loop reads CASSPFTAGDKNIQYF. The CDR3 DNA reads as TGTGCCAGCTCACCATTCACCGCGGGGGACAAAAACATTCAGTACTTC.

This clonotype was recorded many times. The chain employs TRBV7-2 and TRBJ1-1; D possibly corresponds to TRBD1 (6 bases). V lost 1 base and J 6 bases, leaving 12 bases between the germline ends. The CDR3 has 14 residues. CDR1 is SGHTA, CDR2 FQGNSA, per germline. This chain's CDR3 is CASSLGGAQPEAFF. CDR3 DNA sequence: TGTGCCAGCAGCTTAGGGGGGGCGCAGCCTGAAGCTTTCTTT.

The rearrangement uses TRBV7-9 and TRBJ2-7; the match to TRBD2 covers 7 bases. The ends lost 3 bases at V and 4 bases at J; junction bases unmatched: 9. The germline CDR1 and CDR2 sequences are SEHNR and FQNEAQ (reference sequence). The CDR3 extends over 15 amino acids. CDR3 protein: CASSFSGGLGYEQYF. The CDR3 DNA reads as TGTGCCAGCAGCTTCTCGGGGGGATTAGGGTACGAGCAGTACTTC.

This clonotype has just one count. The chain is built from TRBV5-5 and TRBJ1-4; no clear D. The CDR3 is 14 residues long. Per germline, CDR1 SGHKS and CDR2 YYEKEE (reference sequence). V shed 4 bases and J shed 12 bases, with 19 bases lying between them. CDR3 nucleotide sequence: TGTGCCAGCAGCCTGGCGGGGAAATATGAGGAACTGTTTTTT. Amino acid sequence: CASSLAGKYEELFF.

The gene calls are TRBV19 and TRBJ1-1; 7 bases agree with TRBD1. Germline V gene data show CDR1 as LNHDA and CDR2 as SQIVND (reference sequence). This CDR3 contains 14 residues. V lost 6 bases to trimming and J lost 3 bases; unmatched junction nucleotides: 7. CDR3 sequence reads: CASRIQGSYTEAFF. The CDR3 DNA reads as TGTGCCAGTAGGATACAGGGGTCCTACACTGAAGCTTTCTTT.

This clonotype was observed a few times. The chain has TRBV20-1 and TRBJ1-1; no clear D gene. This CDR3 region has 13 residues. V gave up 0 bases and J gave up 3 bases, with 8 bases separating them. Per the germline V gene, CDR1 is DFQATT and CDR2 is SNEGSKA (reference sequence). CDR3 protein: CSARDSIYTEAFF. The CDR3 nucleotides read TGCAGTGCTAGAGATAGCATATACACTGAAGCTTTCTTT.

This clonotype was seen many times. The genes are TRBV7-9 and TRBJ2-1; D remains unclear. V was clipped by 5 bases and J by 7 bases, with 6 bases between them. Per the germline V gene, CDR1 is SEHNR and CDR2 is FQNEAQ (reference sequence). This CDR3 contains 11 residues. CDR3 amino acids: CASSAQNEQFF. CDR3 bases: TGTGCCAGCAGCGCTCAGAATGAGCAGTTCTTC.

In its sample, this clonotype was seen many times. The rearrangement uses TRBV29-1 and TRBJ1-6; D possibly corresponds to TRBD1 (6 bases). This CDR3 is 13 amino acids long. CDR1 is SQVTM, CDR2 ANQGSEA, per germline. Trimming took off 6 bases at V and 7 bases at J, with 13 bases between the two ends. The CDR3 nucleotides are TGCAGCGTCCAAACAACAGGGAATTCACCCCTCCACTTT. The encoded protein is CSVQTTGNSPLHF.

On this clonotype itself: This may come from a read error, since a much larger clone is one base off. This chain uses TRBV7-3 with TRBJ2-3; D ambiguous. Trimming took off 2 bases at V and 1 base at J, with 10 bases between the two ends. The CDR3 totals 15 residues. Per germline, CDR1 SGHTA and CDR2 FQGTGA. CDR3 sequence (DNA): TGTGCCAGCAGCTTACATGGGTGGGGCACAGATACGCAGTATTTT. Encoded protein: CASSLHGWGTDTQYF.